These 30 T cell receptor beta chains originate from one sample sequenced in a study of CD8 T cells in Susac syndrome. RNA was extracted with the RNeasy kit, and a quantity of about 0.45 to 1 ug was reverse transcribed using random hexamers. One entry per CDR3 protein, called by TCRdb with MiXCR from the immunoSEQ multiplex PCR reads. Among roughly 200,000 distinct CDR3 sequences listed, 90% to 95% were seen once. The sample comprised CD4+ T cells from PBMCs. The source is a human donor in good health.

Concerning this clonotype itself: Germline and junction disagree at one end, which may indicate a read error. The chain has TRBV7-9 and TRBJ2-1, with no clear D. Germline V gene lookup returns CDR1 SEHNR and CDR2 FQNEAQ (reference sequence). The CDR3 sequence is 12 residues long. CDR3: CTSSLPGTRRFF. CDR3 nucleotide sequence: TGTACCAGCAGCTTACCGGGCACAAGACGGTTCTTC.

The rearrangement joins TRBV3-1 to TRBJ2-1; 12 bases are a match to TRBD2. Germline V CDR1 and CDR2: LGHDT, YNNKEL (reference sequence). V shed 0 bases, J shed 7 bases, and the junction held 4 bases outside the gene matches. This CDR3 is built from 16 residues. The CDR3 here is CASSQDPTSGSNEQFF. CDR3 sequence (DNA): TGTGCCAGCAGCCAAGATCCGACTAGCGGGAGTAATGAGCAGTTCTTC.

The V and J genes are TRBV20-1 and TRBJ1-5; TRBD1 aligns across 7 bases. This CDR3 region has 15 residues. CDR1 is DFQATT and CDR2 is SNEGSKA in the germline V gene (reference sequence). CDR3 residues: CSTRRDSHSNQPQHF. The DNA of the CDR3 is TGCAGCACTCGACGGGACAGTCATAGCAATCAGCCCCAGCATTTT.

The V gene is TRBV15, the J gene TRBJ2-5; 7 nucleotides line up with TRBD1. Germline values: CDR1 LNHNV, CDR2 YYDKDF (reference sequence). The CDR3 runs 13 residues. With V trimmed by 5 bases and J by 5 bases, 5 bases remained unmatched. In nucleotides, the CDR3 is TGTGCCACCAGCGCCCGCAGGGGGGAGACCCAGTACTTC. Translating gives CATSARRGETQYF.

The table lists this clonotype with a count of one. This chain connects TRBV20-1 to TRBJ2-1; TRBD2 matches 8 bases. The CDR3 contains 13 residues. With V trimmed by 6 bases and J by 5 bases, 6 bases remained unmatched. The germline V gene has CDR1 DFQATT and CDR2 SNEGSKA (reference sequence). The DNA of the CDR3 is TGCAGTGCCCCGGGGGGGGGTAACAATGAGCAGTTCTTC. Translation: CSAPGGGNNEQFF.

This rearrangement joins TRBV20-1 to TRBJ2-5; no clear D gene. The CDR3 extends over 15 amino acids. Germline V gene lookup returns CDR1 DFQATT and CDR2 SNEGSKA (reference sequence). V lost 0 bases and J lost 1, with 12 bases in between. DNA for the CDR3: TGCAGTGCTAGAGATCTGAAACCCTCCCAAGAGACCCAGTACTTC. It specifies CSARDLKPSQETQYF.

The chain links TRBV20-1 to TRBJ1-5; D might be TRBD1 (6 bases). The CDR3 runs to 13 residues. Germline V CDR1 and CDR2: DFQATT, SNEGSKA (reference sequence). Trimming took off 6 bases at V and 4 bases at J, with 13 bases between the two ends. CDR3 protein: CSALRGSNQPQHF. The CDR3 DNA is TGCAGTGCCCTGAGGGGGTCGAATCAGCCCCAGCATTTT.

This clonotype was counted a single time. The chain uses TRBV19 and TRBJ1-2, with D hard to call. The CDR3 runs to 13 residues. The V end lost 9 bases, the J end lost 8 bases, and 19 bases lay between the germline ends. Germline CDR1 LNHDA, CDR2 SQIVND (reference sequence). The CDR3 region is CASHSGPPAGYTF. The CDR3 DNA is TGTGCCAGCCACAGCGGACCCCCAGCGGGCTACACCTTC.

V gene TRBV29-1 combines with J gene TRBJ2-3; D uncertain. Germline V gives CDR1 SQVTM, CDR2 ANQGSEA. With 5 bases removed from V and 0 bases from J, the gap between germline ends came to 3 bases. CDR3 length: 11 residues. CDR3 sequence (DNA): TGCAGCGTTAGTAGCACAGATACGCAGTATTTT. This encodes CSVSSTDTQYF.

The rearrangement uses TRBV3-1 and TRBJ2-5; 8 positions agree with TRBD2. Trimming at V came to 0 bases and at J to 4 bases, leaving 4 bases not matched to a gene. The CDR3 is 15 amino acids. Germline V gene lookup returns CDR1 LGHDT and CDR2 YNNKEL (reference sequence). CDR3 protein: CASSQELAVRETQYF. The CDR3 DNA reads as TGTGCCAGCAGCCAAGAACTAGCGGTCCGAGAGACCCAGTACTTC.

The rearrangement uses TRBV29-1 and TRBJ1-2; 10 bases map to TRBD1. Germline V CDR1 and CDR2: SQVTM, ANQGSEA. Trimming cost V 7 bases and J 3 bases; bases outside gene matches: 11. The CDR3 is 15 residues long. The CDR3 nucleotides read TGCAGCGCTAGCAAGACAGGGGGCGCGGACTATGGCTACACCTTC. As protein: CSASKTGGADYGYTF. Drawing the rest from reference TRBV29-1 and TRBJ1-2, the complete variable domain is SAVISQKPSRDICQRGTSLTIQCQVDSQVTMMFWYRQQPGQSLTLIATANQGSEATYESGFVIDKFPISRPNLTFSTLTVSNMSPEDSSIYLCSASKTGGADYGYTFGSGTRLTVV.

The chain employs TRBV7-9 and TRBJ2-5; D not certain. Looked up from germline, CDR1 is SEHNR and CDR2 is FQNEAQ (reference sequence). The length of the CDR3 is 12 residues. With 3 bases removed from V and 7 bases from J, the gap between germline ends came to 9 bases. CDR3 protein: CASSLQSVTQYF. The CDR3 nucleotides are TGTGCCAGCAGCTTGCAGTCCGTGACCCAGTACTTC.

The gene calls are TRBV29-1 and TRBJ2-3; a possible D gene is TRBD1 (6 bases). CDR3 length: 14 residues. Germline-derived CDR1 and CDR2 are SQVTM and ANQGSEA. Trimming removed 3 bases from V and 3 bases from J, with 13 bases in between. CDR3 protein: CSVDQGRGTDTQYF. In DNA form, the CDR3 reads TGCAGCGTTGACCAGGGGAGAGGAACAGATACGCAGTATTTT.

The genes are TRBV20-1 and TRBJ2-1, with 10 bases aligning to TRBD2. Germline-derived CDR1 and CDR2 are DFQATT and SNEGSKA (reference sequence). J lost 1 base, V lost 0 bases, and 9 bases had no gene match. CDR3 size: 18 residues. CDR3 coding DNA: TGCAGTGCTAGAGAGCTTGCTAGCGGGAGTAGTTCCTACAATGAGCAGTTCTTC. This translates into CSARELASGSSSYNEQFF.

The genes are TRBV20-1 and TRBJ1-2, with D perhaps matching TRBD1 (5 bases). The CDR3 loop spans 13 amino acids. The germline gives CDR1 DFQATT, CDR2 SNEGSKA (reference sequence). V shed 0 bases and J shed 2 bases, with 7 bases lying between them. CDR3 protein: CSARDGGNYGYTF. The CDR3 nucleotides are TGCAGTGCTAGAGATGGGGGGAACTATGGCTACACCTTC.

V and J are TRBV10-3 and TRBJ1-1; 9 bases line up with TRBD1. Germline loops: CDR1 ENHRY, CDR2 SYGVKD. This CDR3 is 15 amino acids long. V gave up 4 bases and J gave up 3 bases; unmatched junction bases: 6. In DNA, the CDR3 is TGTGCCATCAGTGCCCCGACAGGGGGGGACACTGAAGCTTTCTTT. This encodes CAISAPTGGDTEAFF.

V is TRBV7-6 and J is TRBJ2-7, with D possibly being TRBD2 (5 bases). CDR3 size: 14 residues. V was shortened by 2 bases and J by 4 bases, with 12 bases between the two germline ends. Germline loops: CDR1 SGHVS, CDR2 FNYEAQ. The CDR3: CASSLYDYGYEQYV. The CDR3 DNA sequence: TGTGCCAGCAGCTTATATGACTACGGGTACGAGCAGTACGTC.

The chain is built from TRBV29-1 and TRBJ1-1; perhaps TRBD1 as D (6 bases). The ends were cut back, 7 bases at V and 6 bases at J, with 18 bases in the middle. The germline gives CDR1 SQVTM, CDR2 ANQGSEA. The CDR3 loop spans 13 amino acids. CDR3 loop: CSGVGQQSSEAFF. CDR3 in DNA: TGCAGCGGGGTAGGACAGCAGAGTTCTGAAGCTTTCTTT.

This sequence joins TRBV12-3 or TRBV12-4 and TRBJ2-3; D unresolved. This CDR3 region has 12 residues. V shed 7 bases and J shed 0 bases, with 5 bases lying between them. This chain's CDR3 is CASTLSTDTQYF. In nucleotides, the CDR3 is TGTGCCAGCACCCTTAGCACAGATACGCAGTATTTT.

V usage is TRBV6-6 and J usage is TRBJ2-5, with 12 positions matching TRBD1. The V gene's germline CDR1 is MNHNY and CDR2 SVGAGI (reference sequence). With V trimmed by 7 bases and J by 4 bases, 7 bases remained unmatched. This CDR3 has 15 residues. The chain's CDR3 is CASKRGTGGRETQYF. The CDR3 coding sequence is TGTGCCAGCAAAAGGGGGACAGGGGGCCGAGAGACCCAGTACTTC.

J is TRBJ1-2 and V is TRBV20-1; D gene uncertain. The CDR3 consists of 14 residues. CDR1 is DFQATT, CDR2 SNEGSKA, per germline (reference sequence). V was cut by 5 bases and J by 3 bases, with 16 bases left in between. CDR3 bases: TGCAGTGCTTCGGGGAGAGTAGGATACTATGGCTACACCTTC. It specifies CSASGRVGYYGYTF.

This clonotype was recorded once. J is TRBJ2-5 and V is TRBV20-1, with 10 bases fitting TRBD1. This CDR3 has 17 amino acids. V was clipped by 1 base and J by 5 bases; unmatched bases: 13. Germline V gene lookup returns CDR1 DFQATT and CDR2 SNEGSKA (reference sequence). The chain's CDR3 is CSARAARQGATSETQYF. The DNA for the CDR3 is TGCAGTGCTAGAGCTGCTAGACAGGGGGCAACTTCGGAGACCCAGTACTTC.

The sample holds a few counts of this clonotype. This chain joins TRBV7-9 and TRBJ1-1, with D perhaps matching TRBD1 (5 bases). CDR3 length: 14 residues. Trimming removed 2 bases from V and 4 bases from J, with 11 bases in between. The V gene's germline CDR1 is SEHNR and CDR2 FQNEAQ (reference sequence). DNA of the CDR3: TGTGCCAGCAGCTTACAGGGTTCGGGCACTGAAGCTTTCTTT. It encodes CASSLQGSGTEAFF.

The chain combines TRBV29-1 with TRBJ1-1, with D possibly being TRBD1 (6 bases). Germline CDR1 SQVTM, CDR2 ANQGSEA. V lost 5 bases and J 4 bases, leaving 14 bases between the germline ends. This CDR3 has 13 residues. The CDR3 coding sequence is TGCAGCGTTCACAGGGATAGTAGCACTGAAGCTTTCTTT. Encoded protein: CSVHRDSSTEAFF.

This rearrangement joins TRBV18 to TRBJ2-3; D not certain. Germline CDR1 is KGHSH and CDR2 is LQKENI. V shed 3 bases and J shed 3 bases, with 13 bases lying between them. This CDR3 is 15 amino acids long. CDR3 protein: CASSPSWVRTDTQYF. DNA of the CDR3: TGTGCCAGCTCACCGTCTTGGGTCAGGACAGATACGCAGTATTTT.

The V gene is TRBV2, the J gene TRBJ2-7; D is possibly TRBD2 (6 bases). CDR1 is SNHLY and CDR2 is FYNNEI in the germline V gene. The germline V and J ends were trimmed by 4 bases and 9 bases, with 19 bases remaining between them. The CDR3 is made up of 14 amino acids. CDR3 nucleotide sequence: TGTGCCAGCAGTGGGGACCAGCGGAGGGTGGTGCAGTACGTC. Residues: CASSGDQRRVVQYV.

The chain is built from TRBV11-2 and TRBJ2-3; possibly TRBD1 or TRBD2 for D (6 bases each). The CDR3 is 15 residues long. Germline V lookup: CDR1 SGHAT, CDR2 FQNNGV. The germline V and J ends were trimmed by 6 bases and 0 bases, with 13 bases remaining between them. CDR3 sequence reads: CASSLKGGSTDTQYF. The DNA of the CDR3 is TGTGCCAGCAGTCTAAAGGGGGGTAGCACAGATACGCAGTATTTT.

The genes are TRBV18 and TRBJ2-1; D gene uncertain. Germline assignment: CDR1 KGHSH and CDR2 LQKENI. V lost 1 base and J 7 bases, leaving 8 bases between the germline ends. CDR3 length: 13 residues. The CDR3 protein is CASSPLAHNEQFF. The CDR3 nucleotides are TGTGCCAGCTCACCACTAGCTCATAATGAGCAGTTCTTC.

V and J are TRBV20-1 and TRBJ1-2; 8 bases match TRBD1. Losses at the gene ends were 3 bases for V and 3 bases for J; bases not matched to a gene: 6. The CDR3 has 14 residues. Germline-derived CDR1 and CDR2 are DFQATT and SNEGSKA (reference sequence). The CDR3 nucleotides read TGCAGTGCTAGCCAGGGGGCGACGGACTATGGCTACACCTTC. This translates into CSASQGATDYGYTF.

J is TRBJ2-1 and V is TRBV24-1, with a weak D call TRBD2 (5 bases). The ends were cut back, 4 bases at V and 8 bases at J, with 11 bases in the middle. Germline V lookup: CDR1 KGHDR, CDR2 SFDVKD. The CDR3 extends over 13 amino acids. CDR3 loop: CATSEDMRDEQFF. Written as DNA, the CDR3 is TGTGCCACCAGTGAAGACATGAGGGATGAGCAGTTCTTC.